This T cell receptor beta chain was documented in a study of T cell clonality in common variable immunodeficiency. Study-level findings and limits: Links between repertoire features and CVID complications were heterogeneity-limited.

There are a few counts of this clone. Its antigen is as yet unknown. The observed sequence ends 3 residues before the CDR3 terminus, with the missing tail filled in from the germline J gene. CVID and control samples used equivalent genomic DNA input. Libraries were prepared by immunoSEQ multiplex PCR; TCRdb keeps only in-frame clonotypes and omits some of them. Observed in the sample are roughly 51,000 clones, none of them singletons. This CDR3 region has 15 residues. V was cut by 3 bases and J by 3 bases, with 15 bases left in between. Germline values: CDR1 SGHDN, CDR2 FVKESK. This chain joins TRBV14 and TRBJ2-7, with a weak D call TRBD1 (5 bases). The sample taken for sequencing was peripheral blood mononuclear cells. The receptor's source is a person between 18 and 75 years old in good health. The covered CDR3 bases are TGTGCCAGCAGCCAGGAATGGGGCTACCTCTACGAG. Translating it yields CASSQEWGYLYE. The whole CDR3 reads CASSQEWGYLYEQYF.